The 32 T cell receptor beta chains in this list originate from one sample, sequenced in a study of T cell changes during pregnancy in multiple sclerosis. The method was immunoSEQ multiplex PCR; TCRdb's version includes in-frame clones alone and lacks a portion of them. The data contain under 25,000 clones, 86% of them singletons. The sample was CD8+ T cells from peripheral blood mononuclear cells, taken in the first trimester of pregnancy. These receptors were taken from a female donor in good health, enrolled as a control in a pregnancy study.

The rearrangement joins TRBV28 to TRBJ2-6, with D possibly matching TRBD1 (6 bases). V was cut by 6 bases and J by 2 bases, with 14 bases left in between. This CDR3 contains 16 residues. Germline-derived CDR1 and CDR2 are MDHEN and SYDVKM. The CDR3 spells CASSTFRTAGANVLTF. CDR3 nucleotides: TGTGCCAGCAGCACATTTAGGACAGCTGGGGCCAACGTCCTGACTTTC.

The chain has TRBV4-3 and TRBJ1-5; possibly TRBD1 for D (5 bases). From germline, CDR1 is LGHNA and CDR2 YSLEER. The CDR3 runs 16 residues. Trimming pared 0 bases from V and 4 bases from J, leaving 13 bases between. This CDR3 is CASSQERASGNQPQHF. For the CDR3, the DNA is TGCGCCAGCAGCCAAGAGCGCGCTTCAGGGAATCAGCCCCAGCATTTT.

V is TRBV7-5 and J is TRBJ2-2; TRBD1, as called in the table, went unchecked against the DNA. TRBV7-5 is deemed a pseudogene. This CDR3 is 16 amino acids long. CDR3 nucleotide sequence: TGTGCCAGAAGTCGCCCAGGGGACCTCGGGCCCGGGGAGCTGTTTTTT. Translation gives CARSRPGDLGPGELFF.

This clone has just a few counts. In nucleotides, the CDR3 is TGTGCCAGCAGCTTCAAAGGGACAGGGACGGATGGCTACACCTTC. Translation gives CASSFKGTGTDGYTF. This chain uses TRBV7-9 with TRBJ1-2; 9 positions match TRBD1. This CDR3 comprises 15 residues. CDR1 and CDR2 (germline): SEHNR, FQNEAQ (reference sequence). V shed 3 bases, J shed 6 bases, and the junction held 8 bases outside the gene matches.

V usage is TRBV4-3 and J usage is TRBJ1-4; 10 bases line up with TRBD1. J lost 8 bases, V lost 4 bases, and 7 bases had no gene match. CDR3 length equals 15 residues. CDR1 is LGHNA, CDR2 YSLEER, per germline. CDR3 region: CASSPRQGAREKLFF. CDR3 bases: TGCGCCAGCAGCCCCCGACAGGGGGCCAGGGAAAAACTGTTTTTT.

This clone showed up just a few times. The chain recombines TRBV7-6 with TRBJ2-2; TRBD2 matches at 12 bases. V shed 6 bases, J shed 13 bases, and the junction held 15 bases outside the gene matches. This CDR3 has 16 amino acids. CDR1 is SGHVS and CDR2 is FNYEAQ in the germline V gene. The CDR3 protein is CASSPSSSGGAGALFF. The CDR3 nucleotides read TGTGCCAGCAGTCCCTCGTCTAGCGGGGGGGCCGGCGCGCTGTTTTTT. Together with reference TRBV7-6 and TRBJ2-2, the CDR3 gives the full variable domain: GAGVSQSPRYKVTKRGQDVALRCDPISGHVSLYWYRQALGQGPEFLTYFNYEAQQDKSGLPNDRFSAERPEGSISTLTIQRTEQRDSAMYRCASSPSSSGGAGALFFGEGSRLTVL.

This chain uses TRBV7-9 with TRBJ2-3; 8 bases match TRBD1. The length of the CDR3 is 16 residues. Trimming at V came to 5 bases and at J to 5 bases, leaving 12 bases not matched to a gene. Germline CDR1 and CDR2: SEHNR and FQNEAQ (reference sequence). The CDR3 sequence is CASSARQGRQGDTQYF. The CDR3 DNA sequence: TGTGCCAGCAGCGCCCGACAGGGGAGACAGGGAGATACGCAGTATTTT. Combining the CDR3 with reference TRBV7-9 and TRBJ2-3 gives the whole variable domain DTGVSQNPRHKITKRGQNVTFRCDPISEHNRLYWYRQTLGQGPEFLTYFQNEAQLEKSRLLSDRFSAERPKGSFSTLEIQRTEQGDSAMYLCASSARQGRQGDTQYFGPGTRLTVL.

The chain employs TRBV4-3 and TRBJ2-3, with 11 bases fitting TRBD2. The CDR3 loop spans 17 amino acids. V was clipped by 4 bases and J by 0 bases; unmatched bases: 6. Germline values: CDR1 LGHNA, CDR2 YSLEER. CDR3 nucleotides: TGCGCCAGCAGCCCGGGACTAGCGGCGATTAGCACAGATACGCAGTATTTT. It yields the protein CASSPGLAAISTDTQYF.

The rearrangement joins TRBV6-6 to TRBJ2-5; tentatively, D is TRBD2 (6 bases). CDR1 is MNHNY and CDR2 is SVGAGI in the germline V gene (reference sequence). The length of the CDR3 is 12 residues. V lost 4 bases, J lost 5 bases, and 8 bases lay in between. Here the CDR3 DNA reads TGTGCCAGCAGTTCAGGGAGGGAGACCCAGTACTTC. As protein: CASSSGRETQYF.

This clone appeared once. CDR3 region: CASSGQGGTEAFF. The CDR3 DNA sequence: TGTGCCAGCAGTGGGCAGGGTGGAACTGAAGCTTTCTTT. The J gene is TRBJ1-1, the V gene TRBV27, with TRBD1 as a possible D gene (5 bases). The CDR3 runs 13 residues. From germline, CDR1 is MNHEY and CDR2 SMNVEV (reference sequence). The V end was cut by 5 bases, the J end by 5 bases, with 12 bases between.

The CDR3 DNA reads TGTGCCAGCAGCTTATACCCCCAGGGAAACTCTGGAAACACCATATATTTT. Translated: CASSLYPQGNSGNTIYF. The gene calls are TRBV7-3 and TRBJ1-3, with D possibly matching TRBD1 (5 bases). CDR1 is SGHTA and CDR2 is FQGTGA in the germline V gene. The CDR3 has 17 residues. The V and J ends lost 2 bases and 0 bases respectively, with 14 bases between them.

The chain combines TRBV7-9 with TRBJ1-1; D possibly corresponds to TRBD1 (5 bases). Germline loops: CDR1 SEHNR, CDR2 FQNEAQ (reference sequence). The CDR3 runs to 14 residues. Trimming took 4 bases from V and 11 from J, leaving 20 bases between them. The CDR3, as DNA: TGTGCCAGCAGCTCGCCCGACAGTAGCCATACCGCTTTCTTT. It specifies CASSSPDSSHTAFF.

V and J are TRBV28 and TRBJ1-1; D is uncertain. Germline V gene data show CDR1 as MDHEN and CDR2 as SYDVKM. Deletions cut 6 bases from V and 5 bases from J, with 19 bases between. This CDR3 comprises 15 residues. Here the CDR3 reads CASRLLGSAGTEAFF. The CDR3 DNA sequence: TGTGCCAGCAGACTCCTCGGGAGCGCGGGGACTGAAGCTTTCTTT.

The V and J genes are TRBV7-9 and TRBJ1-1, with D maybe TRBD1 (6 bases). CDR3 size: 16 residues. CDR1 is SEHNR, CDR2 FQNEAQ, per germline (reference sequence). V dropped 6 bases and J dropped 4 bases, with 21 bases sitting between them. DNA for the CDR3: TGTGCCAGCAGATACACAGGCGGGGGCGAGGGCACTGAAGCTTTCTTT. Its protein product is CASRYTGGGEGTEAFF. Drawing the rest from reference TRBV7-9 and TRBJ1-1, the complete variable domain is DTGVSQNPRHKITKRGQNVTFRCDPISEHNRLYWYRQTLGQGPEFLTYFQNEAQLEKSRLLSDRFSAERPKGSFSTLEIQRTEQGDSAMYLCASRYTGGGEGTEAFFGQGTRLTVV.

The genes are TRBV9 and TRBJ2-3; 9 bases map to TRBD2. The CDR3 has 15 amino acids. Germline V gene lookup returns CDR1 SGDLS and CDR2 YYNGEE. With 3 bases clipped from V and 6 bases from J, the junction kept 8 bases outside the gene matches. CDR3 bases: TGTGCCAGCAGCGCTAGCGGGACTGGGGTGGATACGCAGTATTTT. It specifies CASSASGTGVDTQYF.

This chain links TRBV4-2 with TRBJ2-1; 12 nucleotides agree with TRBD2. V dropped 5 bases and J dropped 6; count of bases not matched to a gene: 5. The germline V gene has CDR1 LGHNA and CDR2 YNFKEQ. This CDR3 has 15 amino acids. Written as DNA, the CDR3 is TGTGCCAGCAGCGTGACTAGCGGGGGAGGCAATGAGCAGTTCTTC. This encodes CASSVTSGGGNEQFF.

V and J are TRBV29-1 and TRBJ1-2; TRBD1 matches at 8 bases. Germline CDR1 SQVTM, CDR2 ANQGSEA. Trimming took 7 bases from V and 4 from J; bases not matched to a gene: 5. The CDR3 extends over 12 amino acids. Written as DNA, the CDR3 is TGCAGCGCAGGGGGCGCCTTCTATGGCTACACCTTC. Translation gives CSAGGAFYGYTF. The full variable domain, rest sourced from reference TRBV29-1 and TRBJ1-2, is SAVISQKPSRDICQRGTSLTIQCQVDSQVTMMFWYRQQPGQSLTLIATANQGSEATYESGFVIDKFPISRPNLTFSTLTVSNMSPEDSSIYLCSAGGAFYGYTFGSGTRLTVV.

This clone was counted a single time. The genes are TRBV7-8 and TRBJ2-5, with no clear D. V was cut by 1 base and J by 1 base, with 7 bases left in between. In germline, CDR1 is SGHVS, CDR2 FQNEAQ. This CDR3 region has 14 residues. CDR3 loop: CASSLVTPQETQYF. In DNA form, the CDR3 reads TGTGCCAGCAGCTTAGTGACTCCCCAAGAGACCCAGTACTTC. Variable domain in full (rest from reference TRBV7-8 and TRBJ2-5): GAGVSQSPRYKVAKRGQDVALRCDPISGHVSLFWYQQALGQGPEFLTYFQNEAQLDKSGLPSDRFFAERPEGSVSTLKIQRTQQEDSAVYLCASSLVTPQETQYFGPGTRLLVL.

J is TRBJ2-7 and V is TRBV30; 8 bases are shared with TRBD1. Losses at the gene ends were 4 bases for V and 6 bases for J; bases not matched to a gene: 8. This CDR3 region has 13 residues. Germline V gene sequence: CDR1 GTSNPN, CDR2 SVGIG (reference sequence). The chain's CDR3 is CAWKGQGVFEQYF. In nucleotides, the CDR3 is TGTGCCTGGAAAGGACAGGGAGTATTCGAGCAGTACTTC.

This sequence joins TRBV9 and TRBJ2-7; D is undetermined. This CDR3 spans 13 amino acids. Trimming cost V 0 bases and J 4 bases, with 8 bases left between them. Germline V gene sequence: CDR1 SGDLS, CDR2 YYNGEE. The CDR3 DNA sequence: TGTGCCAGCAGCGTAGATAGTGTGTACGAGCAGTACTTC. This translates into CASSVDSVYEQYF.

The chain links TRBV4-1 to TRBJ2-1, with 15 bases matching TRBD2. V lost 0 bases, J lost 3 bases, and 12 bases stayed unmatched. CDR1 MGHRA and CDR2 YSYEKL come from the germline V gene. The CDR3 totals 21 residues. The CDR3, as DNA: TGCGCCAGCAGCCAAGAATTGGTCCCAGGGACTAGCGGGGGGATCTACAATGAGCAGTTCTTC. Translating it yields CASSQELVPGTSGGIYNEQFF.

This clone is a singleton in its sample. The rearrangement joins TRBV9 to TRBJ2-2; D possibly corresponds to TRBD2 (5 bases). Germline V gene data show CDR1 as SGDLS and CDR2 as YYNGEE. V was cut by 0 bases and J by 7 bases, with 10 bases left in between. The CDR3 loop spans 14 amino acids. The CDR3 loop reads CASSVGWAGGELFF. The CDR3 nucleotides read TGTGCCAGCAGCGTAGGTTGGGCGGGCGGGGAGCTGTTTTTT.

The rearrangement uses TRBV7-9 and TRBJ1-5; D remains ambiguous. Germline V gene sequence: CDR1 SEHNR, CDR2 FQNEAQ (reference sequence). CDR3 length equals 17 residues. The ends were cut back, 4 bases at V and 9 bases at J, with 25 bases in the middle. The CDR3 DNA sequence: TGTGCCAGCAGCTCCACCCCGAACGACGGACTATATGGGCCCCAGCATTTT. As protein: CASSSTPNDGLYGPQHF.

This clone showed up just a few times. V gene TRBV4-1 combines with J gene TRBJ1-2; unclear D gene. Germline V gene data show CDR1 as MGHRA and CDR2 as YSYEKL. V was clipped by 4 bases and J by 4 bases, with 16 bases between them. The length of the CDR3 is 15 residues. The CDR3 DNA reads as TGCGCCAGCAGCCCATCGCGGCAGACTCTCTATGGCTACACCTTC. This translates into CASSPSRQTLYGYTF.

This clone was seen more than once but under ten times. The V call is TRBV27, the J call TRBJ1-5; 7 nucleotides align to TRBD1. V shed 5 bases and J 5 bases; nucleotides not matched to a gene: 6. The CDR3 length is 14 residues. Looked up from germline, CDR1 is MNHEY and CDR2 is SMNVEV (reference sequence). The chain's CDR3 is CASSPRDSDQPQHF. As DNA, the CDR3 is TGTGCCAGCAGTCCCCGGGACAGCGATCAGCCCCAGCATTTT.

The chain couples TRBV19 to TRBJ1-1; D ambiguous. Looked up from germline, CDR1 is LNHDA and CDR2 is SQIVND (reference sequence). The CDR3 loop spans 13 amino acids. The germline V and J ends were trimmed by 3 bases and 8 bases, with 13 bases remaining between them. The CDR3 loop is CASSIAGTTEAFF. DNA of the CDR3: TGTGCCAGTAGTATCGCAGGAACAACAGAAGCTTTCTTT.

This chain links TRBV4-2 with TRBJ2-4, with D maybe TRBD2 (5 bases). This CDR3 spans 16 amino acids. Per the germline V gene, CDR1 is LGHNA and CDR2 is YNFKEQ. The germline V and J ends were trimmed by 0 bases and 9 bases, with 18 bases remaining between them. Here the CDR3 reads CASSQESGSLNGIQYF. In DNA, the CDR3 is TGTGCCAGCAGCCAAGAAAGCGGTAGTCTCAATGGCATTCAGTACTTC.

This clone occurred once. The CDR3 nucleotides are TGCGCCAGCAGCTTGAGCGGAATGGATGGCTACACCTTC. Translating it yields CASSLSGMDGYTF. The gene calls are TRBV5-1 and TRBJ1-2; D is undetermined. Trimming shortened V by 1 base and J by 6 bases, and 10 bases separated the two germline ends. This CDR3 has 13 amino acids. Germline V gene lookup returns CDR1 SGHRS and CDR2 YFSETQ.

The chain's CDR3 is CAISEGVDFTGELFF. CDR3 bases: TGTGCCATCAGTGAAGGGGTGGATTTTACCGGGGAGCTGTTTTTT. This chain joins TRBV10-3 and TRBJ2-2; TRBD1 might be the D (5 bases). The CDR3 has 15 residues. V dropped 3 bases and J dropped 5 bases, with 13 bases sitting between them. Looked up from germline, CDR1 is ENHRY and CDR2 is SYGVKD.

This clone was recorded a few times. This chain joins TRBV7-2 and TRBJ2-7; a weak D match, TRBD2 (6 bases). CDR1 and CDR2 (germline): SGHTA, FQGNSA. The germline V and J ends were trimmed by 3 bases and 5 bases, with 23 bases remaining between them. CDR3 size: 17 residues. Written as DNA, the CDR3 is TGTGCCAGCAGCTTTGGAGGGTGGGCAGGACCTTTGGACGAGCAGTACTTC. This encodes CASSFGGWAGPLDEQYF.

The CDR3 here is CASSLRQGNTEAFF. The CDR3 DNA follows: TGTGCCAGCAGTTTACGACAGGGTAACACTGAAGCTTTCTTT. The chain uses TRBV27 and TRBJ1-1; the match to TRBD1 covers 7 bases. The CDR3 consists of 14 residues. V lost 2 bases, J lost 2 bases, and 2 bases stayed unmatched. Per germline, CDR1 MNHEY and CDR2 SMNVEV (reference sequence).

This chain joins TRBV18 and TRBJ1-1; tentatively, D is TRBD1 (5 bases). The CDR3 consists of 12 residues. Trimming removed 5 bases at V and 5 bases at J, with 9 bases between. Germline-derived CDR1 and CDR2 are KGHSH and LQKENI. The CDR3 loop is CASSDGGTEAFF. The CDR3 DNA is TGTGCCAGCTCAGACGGGGGGACTGAAGCTTTCTTT.